Below are 17 T cell receptor beta chains sequenced from a single sample in a study of PD-L1 blockade in urothelial cancer. As for time point: peripheral blood 6 weeks after treatment start. Clones were sequenced by immunoSEQ multiplex PCR, and TCRdb holds only the in-frame ones, with some missing. Of some 31,000 clones in the sample, about 79% were seen once. The sequenced sample was PBMCs, obtained around atezolizumab (anti-PD-L1) treatment. These TCRs come from a man in his 70s with urothelial cancer.

This clone turned up a few times. The chain couples TRBV9 to TRBJ1-1, with TRBD1 identical over 12 bases. This CDR3 region has 16 residues. CDR1 is SGDLS, CDR2 YYNGEE, per germline. With 6 bases clipped from V and 3 bases from J, the junction kept 9 bases outside the gene matches. Here the CDR3 reads CASKPGQGAGDTEAFF. CDR3 sequence (DNA): TGTGCCAGCAAGCCGGGACAGGGGGCTGGGGACACTGAAGCTTTCTTT.

This clone has a single count. The CDR3 here is CASSHDRGAKETQYF. CDR3 DNA: TGCGCCAGCAGCCATGACAGGGGTGCCAAGGAGACCCAGTACTTC. The chain links TRBV5-1 to TRBJ2-5; 8 nucleotides align to TRBD1. J lost 5 bases, V lost 4 bases, and 10 bases had no gene match. The CDR3 sequence is 15 residues long. Germline V gene data show CDR1 as SGHRS and CDR2 as YFSETQ. Full variable domain (outside the CDR3, taken from reference TRBV5-1 and TRBJ2-5): KAGVTQTPRYLIKTRGQQVTLSCSPISGHRSVSWYQQTPGQGLQFLFEYFSETQRNKGNFPGRFSGRQFSNSRSEMNVSTLELGDSALYLCASSHDRGAKETQYFGPGTRLLVL.

This chain links TRBV4-3 with TRBJ2-1; maybe TRBD1 (6 bases). This CDR3 comprises 14 residues. Germline assignment: CDR1 LGHNA and CDR2 YSLEER. V lost 1 base and J 8 bases, leaving 12 bases between the germline ends. CDR3 DNA: TGCGCCAGCAGCCAAGGTGTCAGGGGCGATGAGCAGTTCTTC. Translated, it gives CASSQGVRGDEQFF.

The chain is built from TRBV11-3 and TRBJ2-1; the D gene is possibly TRBD1 (5 bases). Trimming removed 5 bases from V and 5 bases from J, with 10 bases in between. The CDR3 covers 13 residues. Germline V gene lookup returns CDR1 SGHNT and CDR2 YENEEA. CDR3 bases: TGTGCCAGCAGCCGCGACAGAGACAATGAGCAGTTCTTC. Amino acid sequence: CASSRDRDNEQFF.

The V call is TRBV11-3, the J call TRBJ2-2; the D gene is possibly TRBD2 (5 bases). Trimming shortened V by 4 bases and J by 2 bases, and 8 bases separated the two germline ends. Germline loops: CDR1 SGHNT, CDR2 YENEEA. The CDR3 is 14 residues long. CDR3 protein: CASSSRTNTGELFF. DNA for the CDR3: TGTGCCAGCAGCTCCCGGACTAACACCGGGGAGCTGTTTTTT.

In this sample, this clone turned up a few times. The chain combines TRBV11-2 with TRBJ2-2; 8 nucleotides agree with TRBD1. Unmatched junction bases numbered 12, after V lost 5 bases and J lost 7 bases. The germline V gene encodes CDR1 SGHAT and CDR2 FQNNGV. The CDR3 has 16 amino acids. The CDR3 spells CASSPADRGAGGELFF. The CDR3 region has the DNA TGTGCCAGCAGCCCCGCAGACAGGGGCGCTGGCGGGGAGCTGTTTTTT.

The gene calls are TRBV18 and TRBJ2-1; perhaps TRBD2 as D (7 bases). Germline V gene sequence: CDR1 KGHSH, CDR2 LQKENI. CDR3 length equals 15 residues. V was shortened by 7 bases and J by 7 bases, with 20 bases between the two germline ends. CDR3 DNA sequence: TGTGCCAGCTTGCCCGATGGGGGGGGCGTTAATGAGCAGTTCTTC. The encoded protein is CASLPDGGGVNEQFF.

This chain uses TRBV28 with TRBJ1-2; D perhaps matches TRBD1 (6 bases). V lost 2 bases and J 7 bases, leaving 14 bases between the germline ends. Germline V CDR1 and CDR2: MDHEN, SYDVKM. The CDR3 has 14 residues. This CDR3 reads CASSLTGGAPGYTF. In DNA, the CDR3 is TGTGCCAGCAGTTTAACGGGGGGCGCTCCTGGCTACACCTTC.

The V and J genes are TRBV9 and TRBJ2-7, with D maybe TRBD2 (5 bases). Trimming took 3 bases from V and 3 from J, leaving 10 bases between them. Germline V gene sequence: CDR1 SGDLS, CDR2 YYNGEE. The CDR3 is made up of 13 amino acids. The CDR3 loop is CASSGGRVYEQYF. The CDR3 bases are TGTGCCAGCAGCGGAGGGAGAGTCTACGAGCAGTACTTC. The full variable domain, rest sourced from reference TRBV9 and TRBJ2-7, is DSGVTQTPKHLITATGQRVTLRCSPRSGDLSVYWYQQSLDQGLQFLIQYYNGEERAKGNILERFSAQQFPDLHSELNLSSLELGDSALYFCASSGGRVYEQYFGPGTRLTVT.

The V and J genes are TRBV10-3 and TRBJ2-7; D is unclear. The CDR3 loop spans 14 amino acids. Per the germline V gene, CDR1 is ENHRY and CDR2 is SYGVKD. Deletions cut 10 bases from V and 3 bases from J, with 19 bases between. The CDR3 protein is CATARQVRNYEQYF. CDR3 sequence (DNA): TGTGCCACCGCCCGGCAGGTTAGGAACTACGAGCAGTACTTC.

The chain uses TRBV7-8 and TRBJ2-3; 8 bases are shared with TRBD2. Per germline, CDR1 SGHVS and CDR2 FQNEAQ. Trimming removed 7 bases from V and 5 bases from J; junction bases left unmatched: 14. CDR3 length equals 16 residues. The DNA of the CDR3 is TGTGCCAGCATCCGAGAAGGACTAGCTCTGGGAGATACGCAGTATTTT. Translation: CASIREGLALGDTQYF.

The CDR3 DNA reads as TGTGCCAGCAGCATTACTAGCGGGTCCTACGAGCAGTACTTC. It codes for CASSITSGSYEQYF. V gene TRBV14 combines with J gene TRBJ2-7; 9 positions match TRBD2. Germline V CDR1 and CDR2: SGHDN, FVKESK. The CDR3 covers 14 residues. After removal of 5 bases from V and 1 base from J, the junction contained 3 bases not matched to a gene.

This chain links TRBV5-1 with TRBJ2-7, with 8 bases matching TRBD1. The V gene end was trimmed by 2 bases and the J gene end by 6 bases; junction bases not matched to a gene: 1. CDR1 and CDR2 from the germline V gene are SGHRS and YFSETQ. The CDR3 has 12 residues. The CDR3 bases are TGCGCCAGCAGCTTAGACAGGGGCGAGCAGTACTTC. Encoded protein: CASSLDRGEQYF. Filled out from reference TRBV5-1 and TRBJ2-7, the complete variable domain reads KAGVTQTPRYLIKTRGQQVTLSCSPISGHRSVSWYQQTPGQGLQFLFEYFSETQRNKGNFPGRFSGRQFSNSRSEMNVSTLELGDSALYLCASSLDRGEQYFGPGTRLTVT.

The chain couples TRBV6-6 to TRBJ2-7, with D perhaps matching TRBD1 (6 bases). Trimming removed 7 bases from V and 0 bases from J, with 13 bases in between. Germline V gene lookup returns CDR1 MNHNY and CDR2 SVGAGI (reference sequence). There are 14 residues in the CDR3. The DNA for the CDR3 is TGTGCCAGCACCACAGGGATCCTCTCCTACGAGCAGTACTTC. The encoded protein is CASTTGILSYEQYF.

The chain recombines TRBV19 with TRBJ2-1; TRBD1 matches at 8 bases. The CDR3 length is 15 residues. CDR1 is LNHDA, CDR2 SQIVND, per germline (reference sequence). V lost 3 bases and J lost 6; bases outside the gene matches: 7. CDR3 loop: CASSIRGPRGNEQFF. The CDR3 DNA reads TGTGCCAGTAGTATCAGGGGGCCAAGGGGCAATGAGCAGTTCTTC.

The chain employs TRBV6-6 and TRBJ2-2; 10 bases map to TRBD2. Trimming cost V 5 bases and J 5 bases; bases outside gene matches: 8. The CDR3 loop spans 16 amino acids. Germline V lookup: CDR1 MNHNY, CDR2 SVGAGI (reference sequence). DNA for the CDR3: TGTGCCAGCAGTCACACAGCGGGAGGGAGAACCGGGGAGCTGTTTTTT. It encodes CASSHTAGGRTGELFF.

V gene TRBV5-8 combines with J gene TRBJ2-1; weak D call: TRBD1 (5 bases). Trimming took 4 bases from V and 6 from J, leaving 17 bases between them. This CDR3 spans 15 amino acids. Germline assignment: CDR1 SGHTS and CDR2 YDEGEE. The CDR3 bases are TGTGCCAGCAGCCCTAGACAGTCTTACCTCAATGAGCAGTTCTTC. It encodes CASSPRQSYLNEQFF.